This entry lists 9 T cell receptor beta chains sequenced from one sample in a study of shared clonotypes between healthy human individuals. Produced via immunoSEQ multiplex PCR; TCRdb's table is partial and in-frame only. The sample lists 600,000 to 750,000 clones, about two thirds occurring once. Sample: memory CD4+ T cells sorted from blood. Specified subset: CD45RA-negative fraction. These receptors were taken from a woman aged 25-40 years in good health.

The V gene is TRBV7-2, the J gene TRBJ2-3; D is unclear. Trimming removed 1 base from V and 1 base from J, with 9 bases in between. CDR3 length: 15 amino acids. Germline CDR1 SGHTA, CDR2 FQGNSA. The CDR3 protein is CASSLGHRGTDTQYF. DNA for the CDR3: TGTGCCAGCAGCTTAGGGCATCGCGGCACAGATACGCAGTATTTT. Supplemented by reference TRBV7-2 and TRBJ2-3, the full variable domain reads GAGVSQSPSNKVTEKGKDVELRCDPISGHTALYWYRQSLGQGLEFLIYFQGNSAPDKSGLPSDRFSAERTGGSVSTLTIQRTQQEDSAVYLCASSLGHRGTDTQYFGPGTRLTVL.

The CDR3 loop is CASSFFAGSDTQYF. For the CDR3, the DNA is TGTGCCAGCAGCTTTTTCGCAGGATCAGATACGCAGTATTTT. The rearrangement links TRBV5-6 to TRBJ2-3; no firm D call. CDR3 length: 14 residues. Germline CDR1 is SGHDT and CDR2 is YYEEEE. The V and J ends lost 2 bases and 4 bases respectively, with 11 bases between them.

The J gene is TRBJ1-2, the V gene TRBV4-2, with a weak D call TRBD1 (6 bases). V was cut by 4 bases and J by 8 bases, with 20 bases left in between. The length of the CDR3 is 15 residues. CDR1 and CDR2 from the germline V gene are LGHNA and YNFKEQ. The CDR3 sequence is CASSPSGADRGGYTF. As DNA, the CDR3 is TGTGCCAGCAGCCCATCGGGGGCGGATAGAGGAGGCTACACCTTC.

J is TRBJ1-5 and V is TRBV27, with 9 bases matching TRBD1. The CDR3 length is 15 residues. Germline trimming cut 6 bases from V and 2 bases from J; bases unmatched to any gene: 5. Germline assignment: CDR1 MNHEY and CDR2 SMNVEV (reference sequence). In DNA, the CDR3 is TGTGCCAGCAGGAACAGGGGGCTGGGCAATCAGCCCCAGCATTTT. Residues: CASRNRGLGNQPQHF.

The V call is TRBV5-1, the J call TRBJ2-3; D is unresolved. Trimming took 2 bases from V and 2 from J, leaving 9 bases between them. This CDR3 comprises 14 residues. Germline V CDR1 and CDR2: SGHRS, YFSETQ. This CDR3 is CASSFETNTDTQYF. CDR3 DNA: TGCGCCAGCAGCTTCGAGACAAACACAGATACGCAGTATTTT.

The J gene is TRBJ2-2, the V gene TRBV28; 9 nucleotides match TRBD1. This CDR3 is 17 amino acids long. The germline V gene encodes CDR1 MDHEN and CDR2 SYDVKM. The ends lost 6 bases at V and 7 bases at J; junction bases unmatched: 15. This chain's CDR3 is CASSLITGGALSGELFF. Here the CDR3 DNA reads TGTGCCAGCAGCCTAATAACAGGGGGCGCATTAAGCGGGGAGCTGTTTTTT.

This clone was detected many times. The rearrangement joins TRBV28 to TRBJ1-1; D unresolved. The CDR3 runs 11 residues. Looked up from germline, CDR1 is MDHEN and CDR2 is SYDVKM. Trimming removed 3 bases at V and 8 bases at J, with 7 bases between. The DNA of the CDR3 is TGTGCCAGCAGTTTCCGTAGGGAAGCTTTCTTT. This gives the protein CASSFRREAFF. The full variable domain, with the rest looked up from reference TRBV28 and TRBJ1-1, is DVKVTQSSRYLVKRTGEKVFLECVQDMDHENMFWYRQDPGLGLRLIYFSYDVKMKEKGDIPEGYSVSREKKERFSLILESASTNQTSMYLCASSFRREAFFGQGTRLTVV.

This clone was seen ten or more times. The chain links TRBV7-2 to TRBJ2-1, with TRBD2 identical over 8 bases. The germline V gene encodes CDR1 SGHTA and CDR2 FQGNSA. V dropped 4 bases and J dropped 4; count of bases not matched to a gene: 6. There are 15 residues in the CDR3. The DNA for the CDR3 is TGTGCCAGCAGCTCTTCGGTAGCGGGATACAATGAGCAGTTCTTC. As protein: CASSSSVAGYNEQFF.

This clone was counted many times. The genes are TRBV11-2 and TRBJ1-2; the match to TRBD1 covers 8 bases. The trim removed 1 base at V and 3 bases at J, leaving 4 bases unmatched. This CDR3 is 15 amino acids long. CDR1 and CDR2 from the germline V gene are SGHAT and FQNNGV. DNA for the CDR3: TGTGCCAGCAGCTTAGCCCAGGGGGCGGACTATGGCTACACCTTC. Translated, it gives CASSLAQGADYGYTF.